This TCR beta chain was captured in a study of molecular identifiers for immune sequencing clone quantification. Study-wide background: Replicate runs used RNA from approximately 20,000 or 100,000 naive CD8 cells, which was split five ways into aliquots, and four of those aliquots were then sequenced. Points from the study as a whole: In CMV-specific effectors, clones above 20 copies held over 99% of molecules; naive, under 1%. Jurkat TCR RNA that was spiked in from one cell was reportedly detectable among 750,000 to 1,000,000 naive cells.

Germline V gives CDR1 MNHEY, CDR2 SVGAGI. The CDR3 runs 15 residues. Trimming left V 4 bases short and J 6 bases short, with 15 bases between. TCRdb called the PCR reads again in MiXCR, with one record for every CDR3 protein. The data contain approximately 590,000 distinct CDR3 sequences, approximately 24% of them singletons. This clonotype occurred many times. Its antigen remains unidentified. The TCR originated in a human donor in good health. Some libraries in this study had Jurkat cell RNA spiked in. The chain carries TRBV6-5 and TRBJ2-2, with D uncertain. Specimen: naive CD8+ T cells from blood, with Jurkat cell RNA spiked in. Subset of the sample: FACS-sorted CD8+CD4-CCR7+CD45RA+ naive T cells. The CDR3 protein is CASSFRAGQAGELFF. The CDR3 DNA is TGTGCCAGCAGTTTTAGAGCAGGTCAGGCCGGGGAGCTGTTTTTT.